This T cell receptor beta chain was sequenced during a study of memory CD8 T cells in hepatitis C reinfection. Turning to the study itself: Chronic HCV followed reinfection in a couple of donors who cleared primary infection. Whole-study findings and limits: Five or six donors were too few for definitive public clonotype conclusions.

As regards this clone: Its target is unknown.

This CDR3 is built from 14 residues. From germline, CDR1 is LGHNA and CDR2 YSLEER. The ends were cut back, 1 base at V and 5 bases at J, with 9 bases in the middle. Time point given: peak reinfection, 3 to 8 weeks after reinfection detection. No in vitro expansion preceded TCR sequencing of the sorted cells. Data came from immunoSEQ multiplex PCR; TCRdb stores just in-frame clones and leaves some out. The repertoire holds about 2,500 clones, with 85% to 90% as singletons. Sequencing was carried out using naive CD8+ T cells sorted from blood. The chain joins TRBV4-3 to TRBJ2-1; no clear D. This sequence was found in a man aged 50-60 years with hepatitis C virus infection. CDR3 DNA sequence: TGCGCCAGCAGCCAAGGCCTAACGAACAATGAGCAGTTCTTC. Its translation is CASSQGLTNNEQFF.